Below are 28 T cell receptor beta chains sequenced from a single sample in a study of blood T cell repertoires in COVID-19. Only in-frame clones appear in the TCRdb table, and some are missing; sequencing was by immunoSEQ multiplex PCR. In the table there are about 320,000 clones, 65% to 90% of which are singletons. The specimen was PBMCs or T cells enriched from blood (not recorded which). These receptors all stem from a young woman who had recovered from COVID-19.

The V call is TRBV7-9, the J call TRBJ2-5; 7 nucleotides line up with TRBD2. The CDR3 contains 15 residues. Germline V gene data show CDR1 as SEHNR and CDR2 as FQNEAQ (reference sequence). Germline trimming cut 7 bases from V and 5 bases from J; bases unmatched to any gene: 13. For the CDR3, the DNA is TGTGCCAGCACACTAGGTGGGACTATCGCGGAGACCCAGTACTTC. This translates into CASTLGGTIAETQYF.

The chain joins TRBV7-9 to TRBJ2-7, with D uncertain. This CDR3 region has 14 residues. Trimming removed 5 bases at V and 4 bases at J, with 15 bases between. Per the germline V gene, CDR1 is SEHNR and CDR2 is FQNEAQ (reference sequence). The CDR3 DNA is TGTGCCAGCAGCCTCACGCTTACTTTATACGAGCAGTACTTC. This translates into CASSLTLTLYEQYF.

The chain employs TRBV7-8 and TRBJ1-2, with 7 nucleotides matching TRBD1. The germline gives CDR1 SGHVS, CDR2 FQNEAQ. CDR3 length: 13 residues. J was trimmed by 12 bases and V by 4 bases; bases with no gene match: 11. This CDR3 is CASSSDRVGVHTF. The CDR3, as DNA: TGTGCCAGCAGCTCTGACAGGGTCGGGGTCCACACCTTC.

The chain has TRBV28 and TRBJ1-2; 8 nucleotides line up with TRBD1. The CDR3 is made up of 15 amino acids. After removal of 5 bases from V and 2 bases from J, the junction contained 7 bases not matched to a gene. From germline, CDR1 is MDHEN and CDR2 SYDVKM. CDR3 sequence (DNA): TGTGCCAGCAGTGTTGCCGGACAGGGAAACTATGGCTACACCTTC. This codes for CASSVAGQGNYGYTF.

The rearrangement joins TRBV4-1 to TRBJ2-7; 9 bases map to TRBD2. V trimming: 4 bases; J trimming: 3 bases; junction bases outside the gene matches: 10. The CDR3 spans 16 residues. CDR1 MGHRA and CDR2 YSYEKL come from the germline V gene. The CDR3 DNA follows: TGCGCCAGCAGCCCGAAAACGGGACTAGCAGTCTACGAGCAGTACTTC. Its protein product is CASSPKTGLAVYEQYF.

This clone was seen more than once but under ten times. The rearrangement joins TRBV12-5 to TRBJ2-7; D may be TRBD2 (6 bases). CDR3 length: 13 residues. Trimming pared 2 bases from V and 3 bases from J, leaving 8 bases between. Germline-derived CDR1 and CDR2 are LGHNT and FRNRAP. The CDR3 coding sequence is TGTGCTAGTGGTTTGAGGCGGGGCTACGAGCAGTACTTC. It encodes CASGLRRGYEQYF.

The CDR3 DNA is TGTGCCAGCAGCTTCGGGGGTTATGGTTACGAGCAGTACTTC. It yields the protein CASSFGGYGYEQYF. The chain has TRBV7-9 and TRBJ2-7, with TRBD2 as a possible D gene (6 bases). V lost 3 bases and J 4 bases, leaving 13 bases between the germline ends. The CDR3 spans 14 residues. Germline V lookup: CDR1 SEHNR, CDR2 FQNEAQ (reference sequence).

The gene calls are TRBV7-2 and TRBJ2-3, with 10 bases lining up with TRBD2. V was pared by 5 bases and J by 2 bases, with 7 bases of the junction left unmatched. The germline CDR1 and CDR2 sequences are SGHTA and FQGNSA. CDR3 length equals 16 residues. Here the CDR3 DNA reads TGTGCCAGCAGCCCTTGGACTAGCGGAAACACAGATACGCAGTATTTT. It encodes CASSPWTSGNTDTQYF.

For the CDR3, the DNA is TGTGCCATCCCTGCACAGGACAACACCGGGGAGCTGTTTTTT. Encoded protein: CAIPAQDNTGELFF. V and J are TRBV6-5 and TRBJ2-2, with D perhaps matching TRBD1 (5 bases). The germline gives CDR1 MNHEY, CDR2 SVGAGI. V was cut by 10 bases and J by 2 bases, with 14 bases left in between. The CDR3 length is 14 residues.

This chain links TRBV27 with TRBJ2-1, with D possibly TRBD2 on 5 matching bases. The CDR3 runs to 15 residues. The V gene's germline CDR1 is MNHEY and CDR2 SMNVEV (reference sequence). V was trimmed by 2 bases and J by 0 bases, leaving 8 bases between them. In nucleotides, the CDR3 is TGTGCCAGCAGTTTAGGACTCCTCTCCTACAATGAGCAGTTCTTC. Protein product: CASSLGLLSYNEQFF.

The chain has TRBV29-1 and TRBJ1-2; D ambiguous. The V end lost 7 bases, the J end lost 4 bases, and 13 bases lay between the germline ends. CDR1 is SQVTM, CDR2 ANQGSEA, per germline. The CDR3 extends over 12 amino acids. CDR3: CSGKSLIYGYTF. CDR3 nucleotides: TGCAGCGGAAAGAGTCTAATCTATGGCTACACCTTC.

About this clone: An end of the junction does not agree with germline; a read error may underlie this. This sequence joins TRBV3-1 (or the pseudogene TRBV3-2) and TRBJ1-1; D unresolved. This CDR3 comprises 12 residues. Germline CDR1 LGHDT, CDR2 YNNKEL (reference sequence). The CDR3 is CASSQGGSHWLF. The CDR3, as DNA: TGTGCCAGCAGCCAAGGAGGCTCTCATTGGCTTTTT.

This chain connects TRBV5-5 to TRBJ1-4; D uncertain. Trimming took off 2 bases at V and 4 bases at J, with 12 bases between the two ends. From germline, CDR1 is SGHKS and CDR2 YYEKEE (reference sequence). The CDR3 sequence is 15 residues long. CDR3 loop: CASSLTGRSNEKLFF. CDR3 sequence (DNA): TGTGCCAGCAGCTTAACTGGAAGGAGTAATGAAAAACTGTTTTTT.

This clone appeared once. Other DNA sequences in the same sample also yield this CDR3. The chain uses TRBV3-1 (or the pseudogene TRBV3-2) and TRBJ1-5, with D maybe TRBD1 (5 bases). Trimming removed 3 bases from V and 7 bases from J, with 10 bases in between. The CDR3 totals 13 residues. In germline, CDR1 is LGHDT, CDR2 YNNKEL (reference sequence). The CDR3 DNA reads as TGTGCCAGCAGCCAGCAGGGAGGACAGCCCCAGCATTTT. Protein product: CASSQQGGQPQHF.

V usage is TRBV5-1 and J usage is TRBJ2-7, with a tentative D call TRBD2 (6 bases). The ends were cut back, 5 bases at V and 0 bases at J, with 21 bases in the middle. Germline V gene lookup returns CDR1 SGHRS and CDR2 YFSETQ. The CDR3 is made up of 17 amino acids. The CDR3 spells CASSDAGTSPSSYEQYF. The CDR3 DNA is TGCGCCAGCAGTGACGCGGGGACGTCCCCAAGCTCCTACGAGCAGTACTTC.

The chain links TRBV5-1 to TRBJ1-3; D is uncertain. CDR1 is SGHRS, CDR2 YFSETQ, per germline. Trimming shortened V by 1 base and J by 0 bases, and 8 bases separated the two germline ends. The CDR3 sequence is 15 residues long. DNA of the CDR3: TGCGCCAGCAGCTTGAATCGGGTCTCTGGAAACACCATATATTTT. It yields the protein CASSLNRVSGNTIYF.

The V gene is TRBV7-2, the J gene TRBJ1-4; 7 bases align to TRBD1. V lost 5 bases to trimming and J lost 4 bases; unmatched junction nucleotides: 10. The CDR3 is 16 amino acids. In germline, CDR1 is SGHTA, CDR2 FQGNSA. The CDR3 region has the DNA TGTGCCAGCAGCACCCAGACCGGGACAGTTAATGAAAAACTGTTTTTT. Amino acids: CASSTQTGTVNEKLFF. Full variable domain (outside the CDR3, taken from reference TRBV7-2 and TRBJ1-4): GAGVSQSPSNKVTEKGKDVELRCDPISGHTALYWYRQSLGQGLEFLIYFQGNSAPDKSGLPSDRFSAERTGGSVSTLTIQRTQQEDSAVYLCASSTQTGTVNEKLFFGSGTQLSVL.

The rearrangement uses TRBV7-8 and TRBJ2-5; 7 bases map to TRBD2. V was pared by 8 bases and J by 5 bases, with 11 bases of the junction left unmatched. Germline assignment: CDR1 SGHVS and CDR2 FQNEAQ. This CDR3 has 14 residues. The CDR3 protein is CASGRASGKETQYF. The CDR3 coding sequence is TGTGCCAGCGGAAGGGCCAGCGGGAAGGAGACCCAGTACTTC.

The V gene is TRBV9, the J gene TRBJ2-7, with D maybe TRBD1 (6 bases). CDR1 and CDR2 (germline): SGDLS, YYNGEE. CDR3 size: 16 residues. Trimming took off 0 bases at V and 1 base at J, with 14 bases between the two ends. Here the CDR3 reads CASSVAHGTPSYEQYF. The CDR3 region has the DNA TGTGCCAGCAGCGTAGCCCACGGGACACCATCCTACGAGCAGTACTTC.

The chain uses TRBV2 and TRBJ1-4; D unresolved. CDR3 size: 12 residues. Germline assignment: CDR1 SNHLY and CDR2 FYNNEI. Trimming took 6 bases from V and 5 from J, leaving 7 bases between them. CDR3 protein: CASRESNEKLFF. The CDR3 DNA sequence: TGTGCCAGCAGGGAATCAAATGAAAAACTGTTTTTT.

The chain employs TRBV28 and TRBJ2-7, with D possibly being TRBD1 (5 bases). Per the germline V gene, CDR1 is MDHEN and CDR2 is SYDVKM. Trimming pared 5 bases from V and 3 bases from J, leaving 8 bases between. There are 12 residues in the CDR3. CDR3 nucleotides: TGTGCCAGCAGTCCAGACAGCTACGAGCAGTACTTC. As protein: CASSPDSYEQYF.

This clone was seen only once. The V and J genes are TRBV27 and TRBJ2-7; the D gene is possibly TRBD2 (5 bases). This CDR3 contains 15 residues. Per germline, CDR1 MNHEY and CDR2 SMNVEV (reference sequence). Trimming removed 2 bases from V and 5 bases from J, with 16 bases in between. For the CDR3, the DNA is TGTGCCAGCAGTTTAACCCGGAGCCCCGGGGACGAGCAGTACTTC. Translated: CASSLTRSPGDEQYF.

This clone was detected only a few times. This sequence joins TRBV9 and TRBJ1-3; D remains unclear. The CDR3 is 16 amino acids. Germline V gene sequence: CDR1 SGDLS, CDR2 YYNGEE. Deletions cut 1 base from V and 0 bases from J, with 11 bases between. Written as DNA, the CDR3 is TGTGCCAGCAGCGTAACCGCCGACACCTCTGGAAACACCATATATTTT. This gives the protein CASSVTADTSGNTIYF. The full variable domain, its missing parts supplied by reference TRBV9 and TRBJ1-3, is DSGVTQTPKHLITATGQRVTLRCSPRSGDLSVYWYQQSLDQGLQFLIQYYNGEERAKGNILERFSAQQFPDLHSELNLSSLELGDSALYFCASSVTADTSGNTIYFGEGSWLTVV.

The chain has TRBV11-2 and TRBJ2-1; 15 bases fit TRBD2. The germline CDR1 and CDR2 sequences are SGHAT and FQNNGV. The CDR3 length is 17 residues. The trim removed 5 bases at V and 9 bases at J, leaving 11 bases unmatched. CDR3 sequence reads: CASSLYLPGLAGGEQFF. For the CDR3, the DNA is TGTGCCAGCAGCCTTTACCTCCCGGGACTAGCGGGGGGTGAGCAGTTCTTC.

J is TRBJ1-6 and V is TRBV6-1, with D perhaps matching TRBD1 (5 bases). In germline, CDR1 is MNHNS, CDR2 SASEGT. V was shortened by 2 bases and J by 9 bases, with 17 bases between the two germline ends. The CDR3 consists of 16 residues. This CDR3 is CASSEQPGESGSPLHF. The CDR3 DNA reads as TGTGCCAGCAGTGAACAGCCGGGGGAATCAGGTTCACCCCTCCACTTT.

The chain is built from TRBV20-1 and TRBJ2-1; TRBD2 matches at 11 bases. The germline gives CDR1 DFQATT, CDR2 SNEGSKA (reference sequence). CDR3 length: 14 residues. V shed 3 bases, J shed 5 bases, and the junction held 3 bases outside the gene matches. The CDR3 coding sequence is TGCAGTGCTAGTTCGACTAGCGGGAACAATGAGCAGTTCTTC. Its translation is CSASSTSGNNEQFF.

This chain uses TRBV6-5 with TRBJ1-1; a possible D gene is TRBD1 (6 bases). Per the germline V gene, CDR1 is MNHEY and CDR2 is SVGAGI. V was pared by 0 bases and J by 9 bases, with 14 bases between. The CDR3 loop spans 14 amino acids. CDR3 loop: CASSYSNRGAKAFF. DNA for the CDR3: TGTGCCAGCAGTTACTCGAATCGGGGGGCGAAAGCTTTCTTT.

The CDR3 nucleotides read TGTGCCAGTAGTATAGATCAGACAGGAGAAGAGACCCAGTACTTC. Translation gives CASSIDQTGEETQYF. V and J are TRBV19 and TRBJ2-5; TRBD1 is a possible D gene (6 bases). Trimming removed 0 bases from V and 3 bases from J, with 11 bases in between. The germline V gene encodes CDR1 LNHDA and CDR2 SQIVND (reference sequence). The CDR3 has 15 residues. Full variable domain (outside the CDR3, taken from reference TRBV19 and TRBJ2-5): DGGITQSPKYLFRKEGQNVTLSCEQNLNHDAMYWYRQDPGQGLRLIYYSQIVNDFQKGDIAEGYSVSREKKESFPLTVTSAQKNPTAFYLCASSIDQTGEETQYFGPGTRLLVL.